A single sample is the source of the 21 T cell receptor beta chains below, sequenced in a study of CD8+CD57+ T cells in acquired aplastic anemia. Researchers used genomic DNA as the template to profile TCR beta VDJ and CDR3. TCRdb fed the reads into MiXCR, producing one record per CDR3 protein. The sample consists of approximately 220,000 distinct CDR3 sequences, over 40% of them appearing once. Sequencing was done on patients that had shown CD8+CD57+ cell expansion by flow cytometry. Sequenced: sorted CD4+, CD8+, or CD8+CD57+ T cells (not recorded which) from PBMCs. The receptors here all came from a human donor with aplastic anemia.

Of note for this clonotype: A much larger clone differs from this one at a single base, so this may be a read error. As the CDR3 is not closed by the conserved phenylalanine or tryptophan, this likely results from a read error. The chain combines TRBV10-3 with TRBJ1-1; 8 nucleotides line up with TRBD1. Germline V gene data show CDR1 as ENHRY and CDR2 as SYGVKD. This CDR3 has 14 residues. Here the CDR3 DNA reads TGTGCCAGCAGTGACGGACAGGGCCTGTCTGAAGCTTTCCTT. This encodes CASSDGQGLSEAFL.

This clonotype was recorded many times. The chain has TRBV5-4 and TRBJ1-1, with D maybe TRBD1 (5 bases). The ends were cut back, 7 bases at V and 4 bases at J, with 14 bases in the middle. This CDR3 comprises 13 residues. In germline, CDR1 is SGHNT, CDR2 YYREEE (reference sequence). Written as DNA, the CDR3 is TGTGCCAGCGGCCCGGGGGGGAGCACTGAAGCTTTCTTT. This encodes CASGPGGSTEAFF.

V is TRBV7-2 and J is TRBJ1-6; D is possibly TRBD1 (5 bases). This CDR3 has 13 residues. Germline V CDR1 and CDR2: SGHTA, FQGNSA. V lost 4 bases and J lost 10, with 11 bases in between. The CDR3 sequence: CASSSGPDSPLHF. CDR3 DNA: TGTGCCAGCAGCTCGGGACCCGACTCACCCCTCCACTTT.

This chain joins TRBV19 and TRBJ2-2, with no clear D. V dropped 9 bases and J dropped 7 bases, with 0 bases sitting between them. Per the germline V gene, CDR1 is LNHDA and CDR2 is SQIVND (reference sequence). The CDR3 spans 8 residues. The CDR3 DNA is TGTGCCAGCGGGGAGCTGTTTTTT. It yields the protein CASGELFF.

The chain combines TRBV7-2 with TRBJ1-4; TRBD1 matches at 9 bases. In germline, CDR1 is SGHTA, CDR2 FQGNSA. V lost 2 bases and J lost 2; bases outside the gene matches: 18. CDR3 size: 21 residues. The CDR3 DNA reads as TGTGCCAGCAGCTTAAGTCCTGGAAGGTGGAGGACAGGGGCCACTAATGAAAAACTGTTTTTT. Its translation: CASSLSPGRWRTGATNEKLFF. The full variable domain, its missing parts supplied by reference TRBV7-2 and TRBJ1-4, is GAGVSQSPSNKVTEKGKDVELRCDPISGHTALYWYRQSLGQGLEFLIYFQGNSAPDKSGLPSDRFSAERTGGSVSTLTIQRTQQEDSAVYLCASSLSPGRWRTGATNEKLFFGSGTQLSVL.

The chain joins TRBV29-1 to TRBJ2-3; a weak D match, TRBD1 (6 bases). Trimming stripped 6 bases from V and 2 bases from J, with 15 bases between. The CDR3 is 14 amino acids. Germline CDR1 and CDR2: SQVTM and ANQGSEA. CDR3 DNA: TGCAGCGTCACCCGGACAGACCACACAGATACGCAGTATTTT. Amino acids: CSVTRTDHTDTQYF.

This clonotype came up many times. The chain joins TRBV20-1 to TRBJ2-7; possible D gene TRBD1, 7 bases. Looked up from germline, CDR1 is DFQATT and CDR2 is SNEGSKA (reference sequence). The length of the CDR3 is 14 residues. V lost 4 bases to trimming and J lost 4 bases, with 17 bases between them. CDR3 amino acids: CSATPGPGGYEQYF. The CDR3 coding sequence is TGCAGTGCTACCCCCGGTCCAGGGGGGTACGAGCAGTACTTC.

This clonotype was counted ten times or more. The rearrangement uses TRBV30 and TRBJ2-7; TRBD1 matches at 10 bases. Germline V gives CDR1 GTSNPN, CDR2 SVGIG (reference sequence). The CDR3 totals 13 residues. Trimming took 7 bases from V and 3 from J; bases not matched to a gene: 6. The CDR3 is CASRQGAGYEQYF. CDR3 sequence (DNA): TGTGCCTCGCGACAGGGGGCAGGCTACGAGCAGTACTTC.

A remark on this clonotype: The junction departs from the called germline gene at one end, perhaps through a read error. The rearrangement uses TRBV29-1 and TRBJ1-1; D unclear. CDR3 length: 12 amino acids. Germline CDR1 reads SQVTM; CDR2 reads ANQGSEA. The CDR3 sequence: CGVRPSRTEAFF. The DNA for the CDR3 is TGCGGCGTCCGACCGTCACGCACTGAAGCTTTCTTT.

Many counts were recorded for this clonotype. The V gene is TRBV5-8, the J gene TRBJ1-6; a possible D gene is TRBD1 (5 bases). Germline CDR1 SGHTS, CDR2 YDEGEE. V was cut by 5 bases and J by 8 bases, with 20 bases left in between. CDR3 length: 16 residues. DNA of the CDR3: TGTGCCAGCAGTTCCGGGTCTCCGGGGCAATATTCACCCCTCCACTTT. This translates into CASSSGSPGQYSPLHF.

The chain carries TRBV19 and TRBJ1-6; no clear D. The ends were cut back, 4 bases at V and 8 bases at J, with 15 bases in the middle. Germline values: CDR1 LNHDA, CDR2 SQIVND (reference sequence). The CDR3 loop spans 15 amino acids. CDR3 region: CASSRLNSGDSPLHF. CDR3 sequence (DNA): TGTGCCAGTAGTAGGCTCAATAGTGGGGATTCACCCCTCCACTTT.

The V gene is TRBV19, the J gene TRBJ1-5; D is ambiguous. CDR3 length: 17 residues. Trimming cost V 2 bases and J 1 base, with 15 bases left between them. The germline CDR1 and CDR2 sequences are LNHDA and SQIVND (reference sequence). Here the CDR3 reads CASSIFLAPRSNQPQHF. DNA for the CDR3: TGTGCCAGTAGTATATTCTTGGCACCCAGGAGCAATCAGCCCCAGCATTTT.

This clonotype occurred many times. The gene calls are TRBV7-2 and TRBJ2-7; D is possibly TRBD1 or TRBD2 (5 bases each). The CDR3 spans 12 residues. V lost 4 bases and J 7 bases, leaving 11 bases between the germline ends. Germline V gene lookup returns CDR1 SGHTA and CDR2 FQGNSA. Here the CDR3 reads CASSSQRGEQYF. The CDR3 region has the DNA TGTGCCAGCAGCTCCCAGAGGGGTGAGCAGTACTTC.

The CDR3 DNA is TGTGCCACCAGTGATGGACTAGTGGCAGATACGCAGTATTTT. This codes for CATSDGLVADTQYF. The chain links TRBV24-1 to TRBJ2-3; 7 bases match TRBD2. After removal of 3 bases from V and 4 bases from J, the junction contained 3 bases not matched to a gene. The CDR3 contains 14 residues. CDR1 is KGHDR, CDR2 SFDVKD, per germline.

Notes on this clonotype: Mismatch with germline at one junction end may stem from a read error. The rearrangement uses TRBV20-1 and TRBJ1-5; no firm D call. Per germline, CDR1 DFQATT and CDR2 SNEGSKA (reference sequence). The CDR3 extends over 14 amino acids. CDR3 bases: TGCAGTGCTAGTTCTGGAAGTCGGAGTCAGCCTCAGCATTTT. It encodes CSASSGSRSQPQHF.

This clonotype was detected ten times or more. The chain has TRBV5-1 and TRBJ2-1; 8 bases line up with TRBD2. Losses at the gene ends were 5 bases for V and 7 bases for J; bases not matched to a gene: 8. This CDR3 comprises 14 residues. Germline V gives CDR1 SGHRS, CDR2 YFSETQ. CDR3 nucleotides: TGCGCCAGCAGTATCGGGGGGGCCTTGAATGAGCAGTTCTTC. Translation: CASSIGGALNEQFF.

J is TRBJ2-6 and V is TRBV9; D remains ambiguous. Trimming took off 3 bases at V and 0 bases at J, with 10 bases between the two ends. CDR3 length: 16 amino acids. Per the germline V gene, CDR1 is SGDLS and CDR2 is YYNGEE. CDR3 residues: CASSDALSSGANVLTF. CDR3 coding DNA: TGTGCCAGCAGCGACGCTCTAAGCTCTGGGGCCAACGTCCTGACTTTC.

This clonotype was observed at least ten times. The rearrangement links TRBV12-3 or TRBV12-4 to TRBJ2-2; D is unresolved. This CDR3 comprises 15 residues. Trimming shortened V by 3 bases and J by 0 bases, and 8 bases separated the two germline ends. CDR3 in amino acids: CASSFGEPNTGELFF. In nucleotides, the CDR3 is TGTGCCAGCAGTTTTGGAGAGCCGAACACCGGGGAGCTGTTTTTT.

Here the CDR3 DNA reads TGTGCCAGCAGCAAGATTGGACAGGGGGCCCCTAACTATGGCTACACCTTC. Its protein product is CASSKIGQGAPNYGYTF. The chain recombines TRBV6-5 with TRBJ1-2, with 11 nucleotides matching TRBD1. CDR3 size: 17 residues. The V gene end was trimmed by 6 bases and the J gene end by 0 bases; junction bases not matched to a gene: 9. Germline values: CDR1 MNHEY, CDR2 SVGAGI.

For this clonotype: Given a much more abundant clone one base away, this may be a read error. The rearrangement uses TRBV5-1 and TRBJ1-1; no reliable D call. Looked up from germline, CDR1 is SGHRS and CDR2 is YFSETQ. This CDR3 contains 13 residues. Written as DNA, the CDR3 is TGTGCCAGCAGCCCCGACTGGGACACTGAAGCTTTCTTT. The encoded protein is CASSPDWDTEAFF.

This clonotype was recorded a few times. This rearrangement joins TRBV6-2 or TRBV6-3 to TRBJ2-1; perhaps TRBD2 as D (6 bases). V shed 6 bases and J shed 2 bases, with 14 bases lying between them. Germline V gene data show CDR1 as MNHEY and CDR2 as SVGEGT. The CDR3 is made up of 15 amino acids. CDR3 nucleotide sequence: TGTGCCAGCAGCTTGCGGGGTTACCCCTACAATGAGCAGTTCTTC. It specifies CASSLRGYPYNEQFF.